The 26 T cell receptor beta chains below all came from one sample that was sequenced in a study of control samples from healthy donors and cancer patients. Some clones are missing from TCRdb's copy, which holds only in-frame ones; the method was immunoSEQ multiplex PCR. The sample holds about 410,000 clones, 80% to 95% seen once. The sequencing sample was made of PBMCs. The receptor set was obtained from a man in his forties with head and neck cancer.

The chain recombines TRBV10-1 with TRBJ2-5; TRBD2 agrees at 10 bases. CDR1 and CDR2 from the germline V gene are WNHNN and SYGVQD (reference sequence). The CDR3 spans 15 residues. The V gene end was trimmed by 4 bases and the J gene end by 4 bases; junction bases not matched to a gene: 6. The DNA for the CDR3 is TGCGCCAGCAGTGTCCTAGCGGGGGATGGAGAGACCCAGTACTTC. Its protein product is CASSVLAGDGETQYF.

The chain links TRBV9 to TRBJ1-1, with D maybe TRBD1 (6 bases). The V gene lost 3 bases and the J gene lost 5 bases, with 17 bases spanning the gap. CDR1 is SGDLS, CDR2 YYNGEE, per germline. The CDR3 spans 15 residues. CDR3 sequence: CASSAPAGGHTEAFF. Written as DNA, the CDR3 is TGTGCCAGCAGCGCCCCCGCCGGGGGGCATACTGAAGCTTTCTTT.

The CDR3 region has the DNA TGTGCCAGCAGTCCTTCACAGGTTGTGATTAACTATGGCTACACCTTC. Translation: CASSPSQVVINYGYTF. The genes are TRBV11-2 and TRBJ1-2, with a possible D match to TRBD1 (5 bases). This CDR3 comprises 16 residues. Trimming took 6 bases from V and 1 from J, leaving 18 bases between them. In germline, CDR1 is SGHAT, CDR2 FQNNGV.

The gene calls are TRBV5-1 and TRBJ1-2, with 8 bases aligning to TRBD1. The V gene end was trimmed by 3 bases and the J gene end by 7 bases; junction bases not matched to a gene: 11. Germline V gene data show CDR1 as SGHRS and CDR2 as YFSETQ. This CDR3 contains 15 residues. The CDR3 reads CASSSEDRVSGGYTF. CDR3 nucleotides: TGCGCCAGCAGCTCTGAGGACAGGGTTAGCGGTGGCTACACCTTC. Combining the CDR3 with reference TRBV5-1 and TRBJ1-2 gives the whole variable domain KAGVTQTPRYLIKTRGQQVTLSCSPISGHRSVSWYQQTPGQGLQFLFEYFSETQRNKGNFPGRFSGRQFSNSRSEMNVSTLELGDSALYLCASSSEDRVSGGYTFGSGTRLTVV.

The CDR3 protein is CASSRTGTGIYGYTF. CDR3 DNA: TGTGCCAGCAGCAGAACCGGGACAGGGATATATGGCTACACCTTC. The chain carries TRBV27 and TRBJ1-2; 9 bases align to TRBD1. The CDR3 is made up of 15 amino acids. Trimming removed 6 bases from V and 5 bases from J; junction bases left unmatched: 10. Germline V gene sequence: CDR1 MNHEY, CDR2 SMNVEV (reference sequence).

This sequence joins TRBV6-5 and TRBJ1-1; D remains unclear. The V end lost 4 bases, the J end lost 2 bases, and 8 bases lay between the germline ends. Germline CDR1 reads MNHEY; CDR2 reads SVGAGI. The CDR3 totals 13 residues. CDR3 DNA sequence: TGTGCCAGCAGTTCAGTCAGAAACACTGAAGCTTTCTTT. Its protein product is CASSSVRNTEAFF.

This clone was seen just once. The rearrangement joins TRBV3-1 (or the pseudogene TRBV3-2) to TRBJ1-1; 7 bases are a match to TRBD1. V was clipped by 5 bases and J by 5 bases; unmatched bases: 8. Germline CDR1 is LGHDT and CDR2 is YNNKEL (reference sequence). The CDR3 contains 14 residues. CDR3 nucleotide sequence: TGTGCCAGCAGCTATCAGGGGGGCCGAACTGAAGCTTTCTTT. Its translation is CASSYQGGRTEAFF.

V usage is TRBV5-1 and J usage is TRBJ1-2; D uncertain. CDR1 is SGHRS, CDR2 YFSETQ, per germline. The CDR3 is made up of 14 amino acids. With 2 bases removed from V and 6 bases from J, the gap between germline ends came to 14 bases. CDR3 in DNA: TGCGCCAGCAGCTTCGCGTCAGCTCCTGATGGCTACACCTTC. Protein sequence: CASSFASAPDGYTF.

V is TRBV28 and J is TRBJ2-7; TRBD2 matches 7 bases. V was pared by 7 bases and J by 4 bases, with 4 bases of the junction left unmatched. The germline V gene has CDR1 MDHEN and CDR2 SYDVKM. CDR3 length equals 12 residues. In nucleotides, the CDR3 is TGTGCCAGCACGACTAGCAGGTACGAGCAGTACTTC. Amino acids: CASTTSRYEQYF.

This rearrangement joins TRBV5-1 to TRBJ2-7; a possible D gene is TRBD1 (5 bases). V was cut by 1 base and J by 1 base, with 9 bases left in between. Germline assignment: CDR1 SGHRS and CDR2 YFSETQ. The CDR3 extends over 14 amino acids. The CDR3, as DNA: TGCGCCAGCAGCTTGTTACAGGATTCCTACGAGCAGTACTTC. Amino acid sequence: CASSLLQDSYEQYF. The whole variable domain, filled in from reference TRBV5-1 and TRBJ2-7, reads KAGVTQTPRYLIKTRGQQVTLSCSPISGHRSVSWYQQTPGQGLQFLFEYFSETQRNKGNFPGRFSGRQFSNSRSEMNVSTLELGDSALYLCASSLLQDSYEQYFGPGTRLTVT.

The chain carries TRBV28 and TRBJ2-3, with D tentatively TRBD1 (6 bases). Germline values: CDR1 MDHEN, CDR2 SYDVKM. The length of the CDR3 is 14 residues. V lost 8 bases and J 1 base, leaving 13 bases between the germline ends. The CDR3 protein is CASFTTGRTDTQYF. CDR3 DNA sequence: TGTGCCAGCTTTACGACAGGACGCACAGATACGCAGTATTTT. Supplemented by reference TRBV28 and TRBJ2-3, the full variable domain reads DVKVTQSSRYLVKRTGEKVFLECVQDMDHENMFWYRQDPGLGLRLIYFSYDVKMKEKGDIPEGYSVSREKKERFSLILESASTNQTSMYLCASFTTGRTDTQYFGPGTRLTVL.

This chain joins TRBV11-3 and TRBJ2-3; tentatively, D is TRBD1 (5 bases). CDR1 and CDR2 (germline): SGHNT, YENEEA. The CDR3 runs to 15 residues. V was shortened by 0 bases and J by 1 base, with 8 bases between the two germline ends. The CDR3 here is CASSLEGPGTDTQYF. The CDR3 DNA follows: TGTGCCAGCAGCTTAGAGGGGCCGGGCACAGATACGCAGTATTTT.

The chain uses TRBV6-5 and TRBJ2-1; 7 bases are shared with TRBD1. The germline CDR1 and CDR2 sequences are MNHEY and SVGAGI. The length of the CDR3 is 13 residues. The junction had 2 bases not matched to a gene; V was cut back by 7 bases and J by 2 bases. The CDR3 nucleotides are TGTGCCAGCACGGGACAGACCTACAATGAGCAGTTCTTC. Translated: CASTGQTYNEQFF.

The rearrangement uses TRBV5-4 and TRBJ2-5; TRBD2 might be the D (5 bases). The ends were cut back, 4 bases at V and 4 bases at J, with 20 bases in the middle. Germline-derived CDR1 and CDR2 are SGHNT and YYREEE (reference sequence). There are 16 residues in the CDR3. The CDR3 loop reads CASSPQDFPSSETQYF. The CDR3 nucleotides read TGTGCCAGCAGCCCCCAGGACTTTCCGAGTTCAGAGACCCAGTACTTC.

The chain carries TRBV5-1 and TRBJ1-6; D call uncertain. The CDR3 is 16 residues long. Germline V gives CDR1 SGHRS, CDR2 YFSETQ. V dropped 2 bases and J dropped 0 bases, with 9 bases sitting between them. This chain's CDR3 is CASSFTESSYNSPLHF. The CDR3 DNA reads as TGCGCCAGCAGCTTCACGGAGAGCTCCTATAATTCACCCCTCCACTTT.

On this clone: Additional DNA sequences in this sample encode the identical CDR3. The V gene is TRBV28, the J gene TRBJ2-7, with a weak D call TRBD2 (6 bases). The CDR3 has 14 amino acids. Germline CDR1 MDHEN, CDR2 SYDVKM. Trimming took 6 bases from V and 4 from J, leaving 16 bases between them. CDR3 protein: CASRDPGTHYEQYF. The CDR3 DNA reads TGTGCCAGCAGGGATCCCGGGACTCATTACGAGCAGTACTTC.

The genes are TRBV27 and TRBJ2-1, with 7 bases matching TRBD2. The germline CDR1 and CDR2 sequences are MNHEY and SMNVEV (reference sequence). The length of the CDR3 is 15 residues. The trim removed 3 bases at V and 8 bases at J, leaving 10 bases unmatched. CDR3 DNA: TGTGCCAGCAGTTTTGGAGGACGCCGGGGGGATGAGCAGTTCTTC. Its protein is CASSFGGRRGDEQFF.

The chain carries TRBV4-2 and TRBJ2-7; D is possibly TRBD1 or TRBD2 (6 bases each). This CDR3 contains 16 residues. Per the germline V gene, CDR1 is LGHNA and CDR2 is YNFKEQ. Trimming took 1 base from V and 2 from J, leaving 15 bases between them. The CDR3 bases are TGTGCCAGCAGCCAAGTATTACAGGGAGGAACCTACGAGCAGTACTTC. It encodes CASSQVLQGGTYEQYF.

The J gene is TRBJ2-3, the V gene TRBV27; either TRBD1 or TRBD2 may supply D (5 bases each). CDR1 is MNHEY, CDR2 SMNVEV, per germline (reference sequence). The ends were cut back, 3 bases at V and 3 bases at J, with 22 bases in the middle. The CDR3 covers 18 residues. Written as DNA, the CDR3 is TGTGCCAGCAGTTTGTTGAACCTTGCCCGAGGGGAGACAGATACGCAGTATTTT. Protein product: CASSLLNLARGETDTQYF.

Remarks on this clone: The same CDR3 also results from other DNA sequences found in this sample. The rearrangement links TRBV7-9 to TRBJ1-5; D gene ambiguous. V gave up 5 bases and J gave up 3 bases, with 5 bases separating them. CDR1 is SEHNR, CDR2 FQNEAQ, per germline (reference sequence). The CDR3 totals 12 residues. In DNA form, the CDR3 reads TGTGCCAGCAGCCGTGACAATCAGCCCCAGCATTTT. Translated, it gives CASSRDNQPQHF.

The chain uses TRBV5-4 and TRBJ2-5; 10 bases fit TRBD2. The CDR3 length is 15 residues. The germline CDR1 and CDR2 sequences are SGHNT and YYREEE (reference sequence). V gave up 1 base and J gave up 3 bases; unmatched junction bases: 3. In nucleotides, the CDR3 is TGTGCCAGCAGCTTGACTAGCGGGAATGAAGAGACCCAGTACTTC. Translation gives CASSLTSGNEETQYF. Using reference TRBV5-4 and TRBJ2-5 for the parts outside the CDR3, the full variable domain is ETGVTQSPTHLIKTRGQQVTLRCSSQSGHNTVSWYQQALGQGPQFIFQYYREEENGRGNFPPRFSGLQFPNYSSELNVNALELDDSALYLCASSLTSGNEETQYFGPGTRLLVL.

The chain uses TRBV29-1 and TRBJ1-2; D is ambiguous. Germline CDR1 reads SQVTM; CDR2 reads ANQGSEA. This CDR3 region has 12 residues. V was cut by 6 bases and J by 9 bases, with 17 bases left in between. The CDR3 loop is CSVQKGYQSYTF. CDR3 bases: TGCAGCGTACAGAAGGGTTATCAAAGCTACACCTTC.

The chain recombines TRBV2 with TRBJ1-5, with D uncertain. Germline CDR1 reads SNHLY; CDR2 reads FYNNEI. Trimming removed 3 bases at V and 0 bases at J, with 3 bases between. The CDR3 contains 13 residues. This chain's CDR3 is CASSDSSNQPQHF. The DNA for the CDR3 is TGTGCCAGCAGTGACTCTAGCAATCAGCCCCAGCATTTT.

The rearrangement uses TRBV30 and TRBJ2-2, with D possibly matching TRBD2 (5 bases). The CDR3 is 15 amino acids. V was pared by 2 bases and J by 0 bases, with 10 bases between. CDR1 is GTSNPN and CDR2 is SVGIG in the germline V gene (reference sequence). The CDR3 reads CAWSTTTTNTGELFF. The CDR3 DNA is TGTGCCTGGAGTACGACTACAACGAACACCGGGGAGCTGTTTTTT.

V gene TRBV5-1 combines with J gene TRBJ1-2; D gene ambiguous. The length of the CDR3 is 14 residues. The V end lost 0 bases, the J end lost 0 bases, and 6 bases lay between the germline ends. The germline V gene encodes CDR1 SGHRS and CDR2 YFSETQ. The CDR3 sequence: CASSLAGANYGYTF. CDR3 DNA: TGCGCCAGCAGCTTGGCTGGCGCTAACTATGGCTACACCTTC.

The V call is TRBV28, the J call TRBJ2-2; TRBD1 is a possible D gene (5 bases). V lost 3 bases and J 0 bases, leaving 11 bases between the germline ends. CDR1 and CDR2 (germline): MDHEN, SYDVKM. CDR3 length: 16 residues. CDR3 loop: CASSFRRASNTGELFF. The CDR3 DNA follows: TGTGCCAGCAGTTTCCGCAGGGCTTCGAACACCGGGGAGCTGTTTTTT.